This TCR beta chain was recovered during a study of T cell responses to AZD1222 COVID-19 vaccine. Study outcomes and limitations: Clonal diversity was possibly underestimated, and the donors were mostly white British, with more females. Unmutated variant regions are reportedly targeted by nearly half of spike-specific TCRs.

TCRdb's table, derived via immunoSEQ multiplex PCR, lists solely in-frame clones and lacks some. The sample comprises some 120,000 clones, around 82% of which are singletons, and roughly 6.2% rests with the top ten. Germline values: CDR1 MNHNY, CDR2 SVGAGI (reference sequence). The V segment lost 5 bases and the J segment 1 base; nucleotides outside the gene matches: 19. The CDR3 is 19 residues long. As for this clone: As yet, its antigen is unknown.

V and J are TRBV6-6 and TRBJ1-1; 7 nucleotides match TRBD1. The receptor comes from an adult in good health. This sample comprised peripheral blood, obtained on day 0 of AZD1222 vaccination. The CDR3: CASSPRLAGTVGRNTEAFF. CDR3 DNA sequence: TGTGCCAGCAGTCCACGCCTGGCCGGGACAGTTGGCAGGAACACTGAAGCTTTCTTT.